This TCR beta chain came from a study of T cell changes during pregnancy in multiple sclerosis. Profiled with immunoSEQ multiplex PCR; TCRdb holds only in-frame clones, not every one. The sample has some 77,000 clones, roughly nine tenths seen once; the top ten hold 0.2% to 0.25%. Germline CDR1 reads SGHNT; CDR2 reads YYREEE (reference sequence). The CDR3 is made up of 18 amino acids. V lost 4 bases, J lost 7 bases, and 29 bases lay in between. The sample in question was CD4+ T cells from peripheral blood mononuclear cells, obtained before pregnancy. The genes are TRBV5-4 and TRBJ1-1, with D perhaps TRBD1 (6 bases). The sequence was collected from a female donor with multiple sclerosis, enrolled in a pregnancy study. The DNA for the CDR3 is TGTGCCAGCAGCCCGAGGACAGTCTTTGACACGGACAACCGTGAAGCTTTCTTT. It translates to CASSPRTVFDTDNREAFF.